The present TCR beta chain was sequenced within a study of OX40 agonist ivuxolimab in advanced cancers. The CDR3 contains 15 residues. Germline V gene lookup returns CDR1 SGHTA and CDR2 FQGNSA. V lost 7 bases and J lost 1, with 16 bases in between. The method was immunoSEQ multiplex PCR; TCRdb's version includes in-frame clones alone and lacks a portion of them. The repertoire holds 100,000 to 120,000 clones, with roughly nine tenths as singletons. As concerns this clone: Antigen: not known.

The study's findings and limits: Among expanded peripheral T cells, antigen specificity went undetermined.

Sequenced here: CD4+ or CD8+ T cells sorted from blood, sampled in a trial of the OX40 agonist ivuxolimab. The sequence was collected from an adult with an advanced solid tumor such as melanoma, head and neck, liver or kidney cancer. The chain employs TRBV7-2 and TRBJ1-2, with a possible D match to TRBD1 (5 bases). The DNA for the CDR3 is TGTGCCAGCACCTCGGGGGGAGCCTTTAACTATGGCTACACCTTC. As protein: CASTSGGAFNYGYTF.